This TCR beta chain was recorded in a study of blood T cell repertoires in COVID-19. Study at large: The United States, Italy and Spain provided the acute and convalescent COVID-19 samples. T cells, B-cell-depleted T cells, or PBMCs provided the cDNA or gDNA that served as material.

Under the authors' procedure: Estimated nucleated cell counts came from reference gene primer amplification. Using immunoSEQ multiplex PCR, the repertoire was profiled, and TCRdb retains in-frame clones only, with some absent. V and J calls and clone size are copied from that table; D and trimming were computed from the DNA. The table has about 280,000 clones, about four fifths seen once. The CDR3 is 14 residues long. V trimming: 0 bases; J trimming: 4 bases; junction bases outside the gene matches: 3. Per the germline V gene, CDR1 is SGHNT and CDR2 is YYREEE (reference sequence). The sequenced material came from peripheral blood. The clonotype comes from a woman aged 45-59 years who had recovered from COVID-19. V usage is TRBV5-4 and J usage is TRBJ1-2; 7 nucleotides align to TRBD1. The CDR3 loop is CASSLGQGGYGYTF. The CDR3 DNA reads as TGTGCCAGCAGCTTGGGACAGGGAGGCTATGGCTACACCTTC.